Presented here are 23 T cell receptor beta chains from one specimen sequenced in a study of T cell clonality in common variable immunodeficiency. Profiled with immunoSEQ multiplex PCR; TCRdb holds only in-frame clones, not every one. The table lists about 81,000 clones, with no singletons. Material: peripheral blood mononuclear cells. These receptors were collected from a person aged 18-69 years in good health.

This clone was seen ten or more times. The sequence runs out 3 residues before the end of the CDR3; the remainder is reconstructed from the germline J gene. This chain joins TRBV18 and TRBJ2-3, with 7 bases that match TRBD2. Germline assignment: CDR1 KGHSH and CDR2 LQKENI. After removal of 1 base from V and 0 bases from J, the junction contained 4 bases not matched to a gene. The CDR3 spans 16 residues. CDR3 residues: CASSPRPSGSTDTQYF. CDR3 DNA, as far as it was read: TGTGCCAGCTCACCACGTCCTAGCGGTAGCACAGATACG. Full variable domain (outside the CDR3, taken from reference TRBV18 and TRBJ2-3): NAGVMQNPRHLVRRRGQEARLRCSPMKGHSHVYWYRQLPEEGLKFMVYLQKENIIDESGMPKERFSAEFPKEGPSILRIQQVVRGDSAAYFCASSPRPSGSTDTQYFGPGTRLTVL.

Ten or more counts support this clone. The read ends 3 residues early relative to the CDR3; the germline J gene fills the gap. The V call is TRBV2, the J call TRBJ2-5; perhaps TRBD1 as D (6 bases). Trimming shortened V by 3 bases and J by 5 bases, and 13 bases separated the two germline ends. CDR3 size: 14 residues. Per germline, CDR1 SNHLY and CDR2 FYNNEI. The CDR3 loop is CASSDSTQGETQYF. CDR3 DNA, as far as it was read: TGTGCCAGCAGTGACTCCACCCAGGGGGAGACC.

This clone came up a few times. The read gets to within 3 residues of the CDR3 end, and the germline J gene fills in the rest. V is TRBV13 and J is TRBJ1-1; 7 positions agree with TRBD1. CDR3 length: 14 residues. Looked up from germline, CDR1 is PRHDT and CDR2 is FYEKMQ (reference sequence). V lost 5 bases, J lost 6 bases, and 9 bases stayed unmatched. CDR3 in amino acids: CASSLDREISEAFF. The sequenced CDR3 bases are TGTGCCAGCAGCCTTGACAGGGAAATCTCTGAA.

This clone has a count of ten or more. The read finishes 3 residues shy of the CDR3 end, and the germline J gene is used to complete it. The chain recombines TRBV29-1 with TRBJ1-4; TRBD1 aligns across 8 bases. This CDR3 region has 14 residues. The junction had 10 bases not matched to a gene; V was cut back by 7 bases and J by 6 bases. CDR1 and CDR2 (germline): SQVTM, ANQGSEA. Here the CDR3 reads CSAATDRGYEKLFF. The CDR3 bases that were read are TGCAGCGCCGCTACCGACAGGGGCTATGAAAAA. The full variable domain, with the rest looked up from reference TRBV29-1 and TRBJ1-4, is SAVISQKPSRDICQRGTSLTIQCQVDSQVTMMFWYRQQPGQSLTLIATANQGSEATYESGFVIDKFPISRPNLTFSTLTVSNMSPEDSSIYLCSAATDRGYEKLFFGSGTQLSVL.

This clone was observed at least ten times. The CDR3 extends 3 residues past the end of the read, so its final part is completed from the germline J gene. This chain joins TRBV20-1 and TRBJ2-3; TRBD1 aligns across 9 bases. The ends lost 5 bases at V and 6 bases at J; junction bases unmatched: 9. Germline CDR1 is DFQATT and CDR2 is SNEGSKA (reference sequence). The length of the CDR3 is 14 residues. The CDR3 spells CSALTDRGTDTQYF. The sequenced part of the CDR3 DNA is TGCAGTGCTCTTACGGACAGGGGAACCGATACG.

This clone was detected many times. The sequenced fragment ends 3 residues before the CDR3 boundary, so the rest is inferred from the germline J gene. The chain has TRBV7-2 and TRBJ1-1; tentatively, D is TRBD1 (6 bases). This CDR3 comprises 11 residues. The germline CDR1 and CDR2 sequences are SGHTA and FQGNSA. The covered CDR3 bases are TGTGCCAGCAGCTATGGACAGGAA. Translating it yields CASSYGQE. The full CDR3 reads CASSYGQEAFF. The variable domain in full, with the rest retrieved from reference TRBV7-2 and TRBJ1-1, is GAGVSQSPSNKVTEKGKDVELRCDPISGHTALYWYRQSLGQGLEFLIYFQGNSAPDKSGLPSDRFSAERTGGSVSTLTIQRTQQEDSAVYLCASSYGQEAFFGQGTRLTVV.

This clone was observed many times. The read ends 3 residues early relative to the CDR3; the germline J gene fills the gap. The rearrangement joins TRBV6-4 to TRBJ2-2, with 11 bases that match TRBD2. J gave up 7 bases and V 0 bases, and 1 base lay outside the gene matches. Per the germline V gene, CDR1 is MRHNA and CDR2 is SNTAGT. This CDR3 region has 15 residues. CDR3 DNA, as far as it was read: TGTGCCAGCAGTGACTCTACTAGCGGGAGCGGGGAG. Translated: CASSDSTSGSGE. The CDR3 in its entirety is CASSDSTSGSGELFF.

This clone was recorded many times. The CDR3 is cut off 3 residues early in the read; its end comes from the germline J gene. The V call is TRBV19, the J call TRBJ1-5; TRBD1 agrees at 10 bases. V gave up 2 bases and J gave up 5 bases; unmatched junction bases: 9. CDR1 is LNHDA, CDR2 SQIVND, per germline (reference sequence). The CDR3 totals 17 residues. CDR3 protein: CASSIRRTGGLDQPQHF. CDR3 DNA (partial): TGTGCCAGTAGTATACGCCGGACAGGGGGATTGGATCAGCCC. Full variable domain (rest looked up from reference TRBV19 and TRBJ1-5): DGGITQSPKYLFRKEGQNVTLSCEQNLNHDAMYWYRQDPGQGLRLIYYSQIVNDFQKGDIAEGYSVSREKKESFPLTVTSAQKNPTAFYLCASSIRRTGGLDQPQHFGDGTRLSIL.

Many counts were recorded for this clone. The sequence runs out 3 residues before the end of the CDR3; the remainder is reconstructed from the germline J gene. The chain couples TRBV4-1 to TRBJ2-3, with 9 bases matching TRBD1. Germline V gene data show CDR1 as MGHRA and CDR2 as YSYEKL. The CDR3 sequence is 17 residues long. The trim removed 1 base at V and 7 bases at J, leaving 12 bases unmatched. Incomplete CDR3 DNA: TGCGCCAGCAGCCAAGTCGAAAGCGGGACAGGGATGAATACG. It encodes CASSQVESGTGMNT. The CDR3, in full, reads CASSQVESGTGMNTQYF.

There are many counts of this clone. The CDR3 end falls 3 residues outside the read, so it is completed with the germline J gene. V is TRBV20-1 and J is TRBJ1-1; D remains unclear. The CDR3 spans 15 residues. Germline lookup yields CDR1 DFQATT and CDR2 SNEGSKA (reference sequence). V dropped 0 bases and J dropped 3 bases, with 14 bases sitting between them. CDR3 DNA, as far as it was read: TGCAGTGCTAGAGATCTGAGTGGCGGGCACACTGAA. It yields the protein CSARDLSGGHTE. The entire CDR3 protein reads CSARDLSGGHTEAFF.

At least ten counts were recorded for this clone. The sequenced fragment ends 3 residues before the CDR3 boundary, so the rest is inferred from the germline J gene. The chain uses TRBV7-3 and TRBJ2-5; D gene ambiguous. Germline CDR1 is SGHTA and CDR2 is FQGTGA. The ends were cut back, 5 bases at V and 2 bases at J, with 9 bases in the middle. The CDR3 totals 13 residues. CDR3 in amino acids: CASSLVGQETQYF. Partial CDR3 DNA: TGTGCCAGCAGCCTGGTAGGGCAAGAGACC.

This clone came up many times. The read falls 3 residues short of the CDR3 end, and the missing part is taken from the germline J gene. The chain uses TRBV6-2 or TRBV6-3 and TRBJ2-1, with D maybe TRBD1 (5 bases). V shed 6 bases and J shed 0 bases, with 15 bases lying between them. Germline lookup yields CDR1 MNHEY and CDR2 SVGEGT. The CDR3 runs to 16 residues. The CDR3 spells CASREFAGSSYNEQFF. The sequenced part of the CDR3 DNA is TGTGCCAGCAGAGAGTTCGCAGGGTCCTCCTACAATGAG.

There are many counts of this clone. Read data end 3 residues before the CDR3 end; the end is taken from the germline J gene. This chain uses TRBV20-1 with TRBJ2-7; 8 nucleotides line up with TRBD2. CDR1 and CDR2 (germline): DFQATT, SNEGSKA (reference sequence). Losses at the gene ends were 6 bases for V and 0 bases for J; bases not matched to a gene: 4. The CDR3 has 13 amino acids. CDR3 bases read: TGCAGTGCCATTAGCGGGATCTCCTACGAG. Translated, it gives CSAISGISYE. The whole CDR3 reads CSAISGISYEQYF.

This clone was recorded many times. The read comes to an end 3 residues before the CDR3 does, leaving the germline J gene to fill in the end. V and J are TRBV28 and TRBJ2-5; TRBD1 matches at 8 bases. The CDR3 covers 16 residues. V lost 3 bases to trimming and J lost 1 base; unmatched junction nucleotides: 7. CDR1 is MDHEN and CDR2 is SYDVKM in the germline V gene. The covered CDR3 bases are TGTGCCAGCAGTTTGACAGGGGCCGTAGTCCAAGAGACC. Translating it yields CASSLTGAVVQET. The complete CDR3 sequence is CASSLTGAVVQETQYF.

Comment on this clone: The DNA ends 3 residues before the CDR3 does, and the rest of the CDR3 is filled in from the germline J gene. The J gene is TRBJ2-3, the V gene TRBV19, with 9 bases identical to TRBD2. V was clipped by 3 bases and J by 3 bases; unmatched bases: 7. CDR3 size: 16 residues. The germline V gene encodes CDR1 LNHDA and CDR2 SQIVND (reference sequence). CDR3 DNA, as far as it was read: TGTGCCAGTAGTATTTCAGCGGGAGGTGGGACAGATACG. It yields the protein CASSISAGGGTDT. The full CDR3 protein is CASSISAGGGTDTQYF.

In this sample, this clone turned up many times. CDR3 bases read: TGTGCCTGGAGTAGACTAGCGTTCACCGGGGAG. This translates into CAWSRLAFTGE. The full CDR3 reads CAWSRLAFTGELFF. The V gene is TRBV30, the J gene TRBJ2-2; 8 bases are a match to TRBD2. The DNA ends 3 residues before the CDR3 does, and the rest of the CDR3 is filled in from the germline J gene. The CDR3 is 14 amino acids. J was trimmed by 4 bases and V by 2 bases; bases with no gene match: 3. The V gene's germline CDR1 is GTSNPN and CDR2 SVGIG (reference sequence).

This clone was detected many times. The CDR3 end is not reached by the read, which stops 3 residues before it; the germline J gene fills it in. The gene calls are TRBV20-1 and TRBJ2-1; 8 bases map to TRBD2. The CDR3 is made up of 15 amino acids. Germline-derived CDR1 and CDR2 are DFQATT and SNEGSKA (reference sequence). Losses at the gene ends were 2 bases for V and 0 bases for J; bases not matched to a gene: 3. CDR3 loop: CSARKRGSSYNEQFF. The CDR3 DNA, read in part, is TGCAGTGCTAGAAAGCGGGGGAGCTCCTACAATGAG.

On this clone: The CDR3 end falls 3 residues outside the read, so it is completed with the germline J gene. The V and J genes are TRBV11-3 and TRBJ2-7; 10 bases match TRBD1. CDR1 and CDR2 from the germline V gene are SGHNT and YENEEA. J lost 6 bases, V lost 1 base, and 3 bases had no gene match. The CDR3 is 14 residues long. The CDR3 is CASSLGTGGSEQYF. The sequenced CDR3 bases are TGTGCCAGCAGCTTAGGGACAGGGGGAAGCGAG.

This clone was seen at least ten times. The junction and the germline gene differ at one end; a read error may be behind it. The CDR3 is cut off 3 residues early in the read; its end comes from the germline J gene. This sequence joins TRBV7-7 and TRBJ2-1, with TRBD2 identical over 7 bases. Germline values: CDR1 SSHAT, CDR2 FNYEAQ (reference sequence). The CDR3 has 15 residues. The covered CDR3 bases are TGTGCTAGCAGCCCCCCGGGCGGGAGAATCCATGAG. It encodes CASSPPGGRIHE. The complete CDR3 sequence is CASSPPGGRIHEQFF.

This clone appeared many times. The read stops 3 residues short of the end of the CDR3; the missing end is completed from the germline J gene. The V and J genes are TRBV20-1 and TRBJ2-4, with 11 bases matching TRBD2. The CDR3 extends over 16 amino acids. V trimming: 6 bases; J trimming: 4 bases; junction bases outside the gene matches: 11. Germline V CDR1 and CDR2: DFQATT, SNEGSKA (reference sequence). The CDR3 loop reads CSALTRLAGHKNIQYF. The covered CDR3 bases are TGCAGTGCCCTGACCAGACTAGCGGGACATAAAAACATT.

This clone was recorded many times. The CDR3 DNA, read in part, is TGTGCCAGTAGTATCTCGGGGATACTTACAGATACG. The encoded protein is CASSISGILTDT. From start to end, the CDR3 is CASSISGILTDTQYF. The chain links TRBV19 to TRBJ2-3, with D possibly matching TRBD2 (5 bases). The read stops 3 residues short of the end of the CDR3; the missing end is completed from the germline J gene. The CDR3 runs 15 residues. Deletions cut 3 bases from V and 3 bases from J, with 13 bases between. Germline assignment: CDR1 LNHDA and CDR2 SQIVND (reference sequence).

This clone showed up many times. The read comes to an end 3 residues before the CDR3 does, leaving the germline J gene to fill in the end. The chain uses TRBV2 and TRBJ2-5; 9 bases match TRBD2. Trimming took 8 bases from V and 3 from J; bases not matched to a gene: 10. Germline CDR1 is SNHLY and CDR2 is FYNNEI. The CDR3 runs 15 residues. The CDR3 bases that were read are TGTGCCAGCGAGGAGGGACTAGCTCAGAAAGAGACC. Translation gives CASEEGLAQKET. The complete CDR3 protein is CASEEGLAQKETQYF.

Many counts were recorded for this clone. Read coverage stops 3 residues before the CDR3 terminus; the germline J gene supplies the remainder. The V and J genes are TRBV7-2 and TRBJ2-5, with 13 bases aligning to TRBD2. J was trimmed by 5 bases and V by 4 bases; bases with no gene match: 4. The CDR3 spans 15 residues. Germline loops: CDR1 SGHTA, CDR2 FQGNSA. CDR3 in amino acids: CASSSQLAGGETQYF. CDR3 bases read: TGTGCCAGCAGCTCCCAACTAGCGGGAGGGGAGACC.